These 21 T cell receptor beta chains were sequenced from one sample in a study of blood T cell repertoires in COVID-19. Some clones are missing from TCRdb's copy, which holds only in-frame ones; the method was immunoSEQ multiplex PCR. This sample carries 150,000 to 200,000 clones, about 90% of them seen once, and the ten largest clones take approximately 11%. The sample taken for sequencing was peripheral blood. The receptors shown here come from a woman aged 60-70 years with COVID-19, enrolled during active disease.

This rearrangement joins TRBV10-2 to TRBJ2-5, with 7 bases matching TRBD2. The CDR3 is made up of 13 amino acids. Germline trimming cut 4 bases from V and 4 bases from J; bases unmatched to any gene: 3. Germline CDR1 and CDR2: WSHSY and SAAADI. CDR3 DNA: TGCGCCAGCAGTGGACTAGCTGGAGAGACCCAGTACTTC. It is translated as CASSGLAGETQYF.

V and J are TRBV6-5 and TRBJ1-1, with TRBD1 as a possible D gene (5 bases). The CDR3 spans 14 residues. Between the trimmed V and J ends, which lost 4 bases and 4 bases, there was a span of 13 bases. The V gene's germline CDR1 is MNHEY and CDR2 SVGAGI. CDR3 sequence: CASSSQGRFTEAFF. In nucleotides, the CDR3 is TGTGCCAGCAGTTCCCAGGGTAGGTTCACTGAAGCTTTCTTT.

This chain connects TRBV6-6 to TRBJ2-7; tentative D call: TRBD1 (5 bases). Germline CDR1 and CDR2: MNHNY and SVGAGI (reference sequence). Between the trimmed V and J ends, which lost 2 bases and 2 bases, there was a span of 13 bases. This CDR3 region has 15 residues. The CDR3 DNA follows: TGTGCCAGCAGTTACCAAGGGGCTTTTACCTACGAGCAGTACTTC. Its protein is CASSYQGAFTYEQYF.

The V gene is TRBV6-5, the J gene TRBJ2-7; 7 bases line up with TRBD2. Germline V gene data show CDR1 as MNHEY and CDR2 as SVGAGI. Trimming took 4 bases from V and 9 from J; bases not matched to a gene: 12. The CDR3 contains 14 residues. The CDR3 sequence: CASSSGLDGGRQYF. DNA of the CDR3: TGTGCCAGCAGTTCCGGACTAGATGGGGGACGGCAGTACTTC.

The chain has TRBV3-1 (or the pseudogene TRBV3-2) and TRBJ2-1; the D gene is possibly TRBD2 (7 bases). V was cut by 3 bases and J by 0 bases, with 18 bases left in between. Per the germline V gene, CDR1 is LGHDT and CDR2 is YNNKEL (reference sequence). The CDR3 has 18 amino acids. This CDR3 is CASSQRGISGLSYNEQFF. CDR3 in DNA: TGTGCCAGCAGCCAGAGGGGGATTAGCGGGCTCTCCTACAATGAGCAGTTCTTC.

V usage is TRBV19 and J usage is TRBJ2-5; TRBD2 matches at 7 bases. The CDR3 is 13 residues long. The V segment lost 7 bases and the J segment 6 bases; nucleotides outside the gene matches: 8. Per the germline V gene, CDR1 is LNHDA and CDR2 is SQIVND (reference sequence). The CDR3: CASTPSGVQTQYF. The CDR3 DNA is TGTGCCAGTACCCCTAGCGGTGTACAGACCCAGTACTTC.

The chain is built from TRBV28 and TRBJ2-7, with 8 positions matching TRBD2. Germline CDR1 MDHEN, CDR2 SYDVKM. V shed 5 bases and J 3 bases; nucleotides not matched to a gene: 6. The CDR3 has 14 amino acids. The CDR3 nucleotides read TGTGCCAGCAGTACTAGCGGATTCTTCTACGAGCAGTACTTC. This codes for CASSTSGFFYEQYF.

The chain employs TRBV24-1 and TRBJ2-2, with D tentatively TRBD1 (6 bases). Trimming left V 2 bases short and J 8 bases short, with 17 bases between. The length of the CDR3 is 16 residues. CDR1 and CDR2 (germline): KGHDR, SFDVKD. The CDR3 nucleotides are TGTGCCACCAGTGATTCTCGGCAGGGGAATCTTGGGGAGCTGTTTTTT. Its protein product is CATSDSRQGNLGELFF.

This chain uses TRBV19 with TRBJ2-7; D perhaps matches TRBD1 (6 bases). Trimming removed 1 base from V and 5 bases from J, with 15 bases in between. This CDR3 has 15 amino acids. Germline V lookup: CDR1 LNHDA, CDR2 SQIVND (reference sequence). Written as DNA, the CDR3 is TGTGCCAGTAGTATAGGGGGCAGGGGAGTCCACGAGCAGTACTTC. As protein: CASSIGGRGVHEQYF. The full variable domain, in which reference TRBV19 and TRBJ2-7 provide the parts outside the CDR3, is DGGITQSPKYLFRKEGQNVTLSCEQNLNHDAMYWYRQDPGQGLRLIYYSQIVNDFQKGDIAEGYSVSREKKESFPLTVTSAQKNPTAFYLCASSIGGRGVHEQYFGPGTRLTVT.

The chain joins TRBV7-6 to TRBJ2-7; 8 bases are shared with TRBD1. The V and J ends lost 0 bases and 12 bases, in that order; junction bases with no gene match: 10. The germline CDR1 and CDR2 sequences are SGHVS and FNYEAQ. This CDR3 contains 14 residues. The CDR3 here is CASSLAGTGIIRYF. The CDR3 region has the DNA TGTGCCAGCAGCTTAGCCGGGACAGGAATTATTCGGTACTTC.

The rearrangement joins TRBV7-9 to TRBJ2-7; 7 positions agree with TRBD1. J lost 3 bases, V lost 0 bases, and 5 bases had no gene match. Germline CDR1 and CDR2: SEHNR and FQNEAQ (reference sequence). This CDR3 is built from 15 residues. The CDR3 reads CASSLAVDRDYEQYF. Here the CDR3 DNA reads TGTGCCAGCAGCTTAGCTGTAGACAGGGACTACGAGCAGTACTTC.

The chain is built from TRBV5-1 and TRBJ2-7; tentatively, D is TRBD1 (5 bases). V was pared by 3 bases and J by 5 bases, with 12 bases between. Germline values: CDR1 SGHRS, CDR2 YFSETQ. CDR3 length equals 13 residues. CDR3 nucleotides: TGCGCCAGCAGCTCATTACAGGAAAACGAGCAGTACTTC. Its protein is CASSSLQENEQYF. The full variable domain, with the rest looked up from reference TRBV5-1 and TRBJ2-7, is KAGVTQTPRYLIKTRGQQVTLSCSPISGHRSVSWYQQTPGQGLQFLFEYFSETQRNKGNFPGRFSGRQFSNSRSEMNVSTLELGDSALYLCASSSLQENEQYFGPGTRLTVT.

CDR3 in amino acids: CATAYRGGETQYF. The CDR3 nucleotides read TGTGCCACCGCATACAGGGGTGGGGAGACCCAGTACTTC. The V and J genes are TRBV24-1 and TRBJ2-5, with TRBD1 matching 7 bases. The J segment lost 5 bases and the V segment lost 9 bases, leaving 8 bases of the junction unmatched. Per germline, CDR1 KGHDR and CDR2 SFDVKD. This CDR3 has 13 amino acids.

The DNA for the CDR3 is TGCGCCAGCAGCCCCCCGGGCCTAGCGGAAACCTCCTACAATGAGCAGTTCTTC. It codes for CASSPPGLAETSYNEQFF. V gene TRBV4-1 combines with J gene TRBJ2-1, with TRBD2 identical over 7 bases. V shed 4 bases, J shed 0 bases, and the junction held 12 bases outside the gene matches. This CDR3 region has 18 residues. The germline V gene has CDR1 MGHRA and CDR2 YSYEKL.

V and J are TRBV12-3 or TRBV12-4 and TRBJ2-5; D gene ambiguous. V was clipped by 1 base and J by 1 base, with 4 bases between them. This CDR3 spans 13 amino acids. In DNA form, the CDR3 reads TGTGCCAGCAGTTTAGGCAGCCAAGAGACCCAGTACTTC. Translating it yields CASSLGSQETQYF.

The V and J genes are TRBV11-3 and TRBJ2-7, with TRBD2 matching 10 bases. The CDR3 runs to 14 residues. Germline CDR1 SGHNT, CDR2 YENEEA. Unmatched junction bases numbered 3, after V lost 2 bases and J lost 5 bases. The CDR3 loop is CASSLLAGAHEQYF. CDR3 DNA sequence: TGTGCCAGCAGCTTACTAGCGGGAGCCCACGAGCAGTACTTC.

The CDR3, as DNA: TGTGCCAGTACCCCCGGGGTGGGAAACACCATATATTTT. Protein sequence: CASTPGVGNTIYF. The rearrangement uses TRBV19 and TRBJ1-3; the D is unclear. The V gene's germline CDR1 is LNHDA and CDR2 SQIVND (reference sequence). Trimming removed 7 bases at V and 4 bases at J, with 11 bases between. This CDR3 has 13 amino acids. Combining the CDR3 with reference TRBV19 and TRBJ1-3 gives the whole variable domain DGGITQSPKYLFRKEGQNVTLSCEQNLNHDAMYWYRQDPGQGLRLIYYSQIVNDFQKGDIAEGYSVSREKKESFPLTVTSAQKNPTAFYLCASTPGVGNTIYFGEGSWLTVV.

This clone has a handful of counts. The J gene is TRBJ2-2, the V gene TRBV11-2, with 11 nucleotides matching TRBD2. The germline V gene has CDR1 SGHAT and CDR2 FQNNGV. CDR3 length: 17 residues. Trimming took 0 bases from V and 6 from J; bases not matched to a gene: 6. This CDR3 reads CASSLDLAGGWSGELFF. DNA of the CDR3: TGTGCCAGCAGCTTAGACCTAGCGGGAGGTTGGTCCGGGGAGCTGTTTTTT.

The chain employs TRBV19 and TRBJ1-2; TRBD1 matches at 10 bases. J lost 4 bases, V lost 5 bases, and 4 bases had no gene match. CDR3 length: 14 amino acids. Germline values: CDR1 LNHDA, CDR2 SQIVND (reference sequence). CDR3 amino acids: CASSAGQGVYGYTF. In DNA form, the CDR3 reads TGTGCCAGTAGTGCAGGACAGGGGGTCTATGGCTACACCTTC. Looking up the rest from reference TRBV19 and TRBJ1-2 gives the full variable domain: DGGITQSPKYLFRKEGQNVTLSCEQNLNHDAMYWYRQDPGQGLRLIYYSQIVNDFQKGDIAEGYSVSREKKESFPLTVTSAQKNPTAFYLCASSAGQGVYGYTFGSGTRLTVV.

The rearrangement links TRBV4-1 to TRBJ2-1; 10 positions match TRBD2. V trimming: 4 bases; J trimming: 3 bases; junction bases outside the gene matches: 6. Germline V gene lookup returns CDR1 MGHRA and CDR2 YSYEKL. This CDR3 region has 16 residues. This chain's CDR3 is CASSRSPSGSYNEQFF. Here the CDR3 DNA reads TGCGCCAGCAGCCGGAGCCCTAGCGGGAGCTACAATGAGCAGTTCTTC.

The chain couples TRBV4-2 to TRBJ1-5; 7 positions match TRBD1. The ends lost 1 base at V and 2 bases at J; junction bases unmatched: 2. Germline lookup yields CDR1 LGHNA and CDR2 YNFKEQ. CDR3 length: 15 residues. In DNA form, the CDR3 reads TGTGCCAGCAGCCAAGGAGACAGGGGCAATCAGCCCCAGCATTTT. Translation gives CASSQGDRGNQPQHF.